This TCR beta chain was captured in a study of shared clonotypes between healthy human individuals. Overall study context: For every donor, three CD4 naive, three CD4 memory, two CD8 naive and one CD8 memory plates were used.

Repertoires were generated with immunoSEQ multiplex PCR, while TCRdb's copy carries only in-frame clones and drops some. The repertoire holds 850,000 to 1,200,000 clones, with 70% to 80% as singletons. This clone occurred a few times. Germline CDR1 WNHNN, CDR2 SYGVQD (reference sequence). Trimming took 0 bases from V and 8 from J, leaving 10 bases between them. This CDR3 has 13 amino acids. What was sequenced was memory CD4+ T cells sorted from blood. Subset reported: CD45RA-negative fraction. The gene calls are TRBV10-1 and TRBJ1-2, with D unresolved. This clonotype was obtained from a man younger than 35 in good health. CDR3 DNA: TGCGCCAGCAGTGAGTCTCGGACCGGCGGCTACACCTTC. Protein: CASSESRTGGYTF.